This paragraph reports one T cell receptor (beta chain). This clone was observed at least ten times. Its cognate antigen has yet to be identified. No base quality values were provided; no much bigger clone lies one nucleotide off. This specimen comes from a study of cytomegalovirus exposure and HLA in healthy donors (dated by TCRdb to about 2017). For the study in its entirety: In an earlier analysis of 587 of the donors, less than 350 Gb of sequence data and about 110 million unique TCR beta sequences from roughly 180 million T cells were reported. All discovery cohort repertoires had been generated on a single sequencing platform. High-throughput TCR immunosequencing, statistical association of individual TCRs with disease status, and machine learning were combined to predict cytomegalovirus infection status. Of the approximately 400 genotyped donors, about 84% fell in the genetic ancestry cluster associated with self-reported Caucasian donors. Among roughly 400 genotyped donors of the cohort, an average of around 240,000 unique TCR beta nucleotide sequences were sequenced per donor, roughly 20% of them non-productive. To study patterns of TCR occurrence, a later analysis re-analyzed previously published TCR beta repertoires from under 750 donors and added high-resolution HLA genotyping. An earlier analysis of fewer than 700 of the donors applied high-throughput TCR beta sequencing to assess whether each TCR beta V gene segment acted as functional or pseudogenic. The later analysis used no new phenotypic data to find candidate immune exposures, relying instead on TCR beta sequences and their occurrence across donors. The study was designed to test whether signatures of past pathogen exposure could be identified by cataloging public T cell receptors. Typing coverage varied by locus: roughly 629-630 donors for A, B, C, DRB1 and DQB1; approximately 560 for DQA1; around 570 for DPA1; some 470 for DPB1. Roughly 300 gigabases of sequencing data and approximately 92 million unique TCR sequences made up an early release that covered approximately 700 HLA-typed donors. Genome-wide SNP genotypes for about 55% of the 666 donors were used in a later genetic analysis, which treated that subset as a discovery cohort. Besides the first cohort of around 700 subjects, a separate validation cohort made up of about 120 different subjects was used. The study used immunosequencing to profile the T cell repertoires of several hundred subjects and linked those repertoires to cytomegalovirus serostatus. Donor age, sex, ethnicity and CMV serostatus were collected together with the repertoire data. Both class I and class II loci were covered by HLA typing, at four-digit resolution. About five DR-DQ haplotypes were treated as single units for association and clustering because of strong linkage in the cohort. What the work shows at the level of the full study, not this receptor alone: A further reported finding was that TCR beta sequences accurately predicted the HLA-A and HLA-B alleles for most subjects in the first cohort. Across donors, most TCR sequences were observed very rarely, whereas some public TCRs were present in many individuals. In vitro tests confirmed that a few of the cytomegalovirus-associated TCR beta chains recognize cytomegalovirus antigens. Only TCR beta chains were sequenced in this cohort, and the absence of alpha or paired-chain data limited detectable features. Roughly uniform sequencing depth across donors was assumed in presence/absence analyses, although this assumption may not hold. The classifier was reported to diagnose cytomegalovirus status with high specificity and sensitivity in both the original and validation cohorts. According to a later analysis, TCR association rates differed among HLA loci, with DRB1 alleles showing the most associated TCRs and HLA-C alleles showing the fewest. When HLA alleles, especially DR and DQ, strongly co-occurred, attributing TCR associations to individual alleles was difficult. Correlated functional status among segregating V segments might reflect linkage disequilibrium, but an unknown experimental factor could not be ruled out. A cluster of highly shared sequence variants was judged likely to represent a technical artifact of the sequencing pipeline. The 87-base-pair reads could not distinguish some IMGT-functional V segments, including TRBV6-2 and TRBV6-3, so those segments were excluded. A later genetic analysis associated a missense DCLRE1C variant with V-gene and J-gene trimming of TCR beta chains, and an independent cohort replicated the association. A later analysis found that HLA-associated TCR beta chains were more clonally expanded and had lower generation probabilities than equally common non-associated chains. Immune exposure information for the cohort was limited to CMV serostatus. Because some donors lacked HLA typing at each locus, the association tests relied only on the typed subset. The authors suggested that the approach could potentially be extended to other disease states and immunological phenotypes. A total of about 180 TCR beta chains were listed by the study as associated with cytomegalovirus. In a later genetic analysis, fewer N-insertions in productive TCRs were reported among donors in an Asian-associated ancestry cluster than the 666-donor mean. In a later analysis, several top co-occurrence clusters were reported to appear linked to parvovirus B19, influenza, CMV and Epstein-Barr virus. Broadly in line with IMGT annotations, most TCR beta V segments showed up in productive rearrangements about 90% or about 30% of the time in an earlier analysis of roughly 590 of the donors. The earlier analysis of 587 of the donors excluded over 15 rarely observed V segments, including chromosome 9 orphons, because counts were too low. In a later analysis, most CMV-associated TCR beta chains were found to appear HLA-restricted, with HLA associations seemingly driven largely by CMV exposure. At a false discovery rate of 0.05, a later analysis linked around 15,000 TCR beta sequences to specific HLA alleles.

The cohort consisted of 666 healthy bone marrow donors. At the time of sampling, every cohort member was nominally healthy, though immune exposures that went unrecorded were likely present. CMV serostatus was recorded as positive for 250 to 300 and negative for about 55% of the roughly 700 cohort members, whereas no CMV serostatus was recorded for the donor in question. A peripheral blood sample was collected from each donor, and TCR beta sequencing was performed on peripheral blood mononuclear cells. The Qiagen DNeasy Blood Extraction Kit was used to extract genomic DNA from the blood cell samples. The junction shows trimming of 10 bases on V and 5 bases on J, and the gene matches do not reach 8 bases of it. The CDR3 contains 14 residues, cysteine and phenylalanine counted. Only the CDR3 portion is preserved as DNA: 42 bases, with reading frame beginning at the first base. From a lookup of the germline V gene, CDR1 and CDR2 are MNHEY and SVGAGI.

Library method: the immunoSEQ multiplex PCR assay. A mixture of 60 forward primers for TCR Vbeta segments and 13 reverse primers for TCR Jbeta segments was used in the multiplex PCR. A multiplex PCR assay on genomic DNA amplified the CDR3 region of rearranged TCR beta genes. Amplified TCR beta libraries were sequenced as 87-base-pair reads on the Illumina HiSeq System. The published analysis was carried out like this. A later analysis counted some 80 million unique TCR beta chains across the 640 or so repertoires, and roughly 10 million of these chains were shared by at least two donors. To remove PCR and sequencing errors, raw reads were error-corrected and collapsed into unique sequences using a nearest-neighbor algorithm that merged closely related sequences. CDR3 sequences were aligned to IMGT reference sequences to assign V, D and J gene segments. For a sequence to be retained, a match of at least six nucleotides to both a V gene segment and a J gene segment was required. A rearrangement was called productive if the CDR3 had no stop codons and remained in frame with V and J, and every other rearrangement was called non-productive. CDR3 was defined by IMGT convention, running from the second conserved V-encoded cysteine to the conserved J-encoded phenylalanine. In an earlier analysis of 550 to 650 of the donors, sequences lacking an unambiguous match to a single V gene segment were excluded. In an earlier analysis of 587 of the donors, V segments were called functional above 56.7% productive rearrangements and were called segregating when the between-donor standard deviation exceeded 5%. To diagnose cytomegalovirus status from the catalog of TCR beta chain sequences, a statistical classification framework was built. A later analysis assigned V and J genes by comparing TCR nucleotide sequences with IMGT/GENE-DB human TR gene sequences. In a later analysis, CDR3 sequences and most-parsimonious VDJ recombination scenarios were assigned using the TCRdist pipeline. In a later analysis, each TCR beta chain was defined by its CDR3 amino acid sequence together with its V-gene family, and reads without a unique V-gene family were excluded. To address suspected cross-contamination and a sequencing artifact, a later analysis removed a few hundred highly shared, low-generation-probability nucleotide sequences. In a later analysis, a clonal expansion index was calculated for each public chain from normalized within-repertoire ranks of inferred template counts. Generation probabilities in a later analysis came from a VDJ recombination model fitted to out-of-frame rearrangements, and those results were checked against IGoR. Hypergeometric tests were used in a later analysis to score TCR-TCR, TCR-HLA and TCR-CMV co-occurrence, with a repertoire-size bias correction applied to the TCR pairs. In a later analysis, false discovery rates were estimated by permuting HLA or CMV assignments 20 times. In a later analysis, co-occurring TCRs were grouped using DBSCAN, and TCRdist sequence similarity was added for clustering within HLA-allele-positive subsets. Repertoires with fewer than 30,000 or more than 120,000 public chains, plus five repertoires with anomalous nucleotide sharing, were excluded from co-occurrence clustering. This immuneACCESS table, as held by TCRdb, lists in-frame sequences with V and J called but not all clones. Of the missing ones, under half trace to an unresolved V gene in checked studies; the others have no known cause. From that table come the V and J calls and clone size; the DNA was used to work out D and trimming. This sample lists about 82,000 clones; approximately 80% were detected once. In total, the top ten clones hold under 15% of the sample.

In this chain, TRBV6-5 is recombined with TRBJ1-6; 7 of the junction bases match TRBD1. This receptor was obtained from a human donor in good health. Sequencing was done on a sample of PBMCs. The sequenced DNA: TGTGCCACCCGACGCGGGACAGATAATTCACCCCTCCACTTT. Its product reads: CATRRGTDNSPLHF.